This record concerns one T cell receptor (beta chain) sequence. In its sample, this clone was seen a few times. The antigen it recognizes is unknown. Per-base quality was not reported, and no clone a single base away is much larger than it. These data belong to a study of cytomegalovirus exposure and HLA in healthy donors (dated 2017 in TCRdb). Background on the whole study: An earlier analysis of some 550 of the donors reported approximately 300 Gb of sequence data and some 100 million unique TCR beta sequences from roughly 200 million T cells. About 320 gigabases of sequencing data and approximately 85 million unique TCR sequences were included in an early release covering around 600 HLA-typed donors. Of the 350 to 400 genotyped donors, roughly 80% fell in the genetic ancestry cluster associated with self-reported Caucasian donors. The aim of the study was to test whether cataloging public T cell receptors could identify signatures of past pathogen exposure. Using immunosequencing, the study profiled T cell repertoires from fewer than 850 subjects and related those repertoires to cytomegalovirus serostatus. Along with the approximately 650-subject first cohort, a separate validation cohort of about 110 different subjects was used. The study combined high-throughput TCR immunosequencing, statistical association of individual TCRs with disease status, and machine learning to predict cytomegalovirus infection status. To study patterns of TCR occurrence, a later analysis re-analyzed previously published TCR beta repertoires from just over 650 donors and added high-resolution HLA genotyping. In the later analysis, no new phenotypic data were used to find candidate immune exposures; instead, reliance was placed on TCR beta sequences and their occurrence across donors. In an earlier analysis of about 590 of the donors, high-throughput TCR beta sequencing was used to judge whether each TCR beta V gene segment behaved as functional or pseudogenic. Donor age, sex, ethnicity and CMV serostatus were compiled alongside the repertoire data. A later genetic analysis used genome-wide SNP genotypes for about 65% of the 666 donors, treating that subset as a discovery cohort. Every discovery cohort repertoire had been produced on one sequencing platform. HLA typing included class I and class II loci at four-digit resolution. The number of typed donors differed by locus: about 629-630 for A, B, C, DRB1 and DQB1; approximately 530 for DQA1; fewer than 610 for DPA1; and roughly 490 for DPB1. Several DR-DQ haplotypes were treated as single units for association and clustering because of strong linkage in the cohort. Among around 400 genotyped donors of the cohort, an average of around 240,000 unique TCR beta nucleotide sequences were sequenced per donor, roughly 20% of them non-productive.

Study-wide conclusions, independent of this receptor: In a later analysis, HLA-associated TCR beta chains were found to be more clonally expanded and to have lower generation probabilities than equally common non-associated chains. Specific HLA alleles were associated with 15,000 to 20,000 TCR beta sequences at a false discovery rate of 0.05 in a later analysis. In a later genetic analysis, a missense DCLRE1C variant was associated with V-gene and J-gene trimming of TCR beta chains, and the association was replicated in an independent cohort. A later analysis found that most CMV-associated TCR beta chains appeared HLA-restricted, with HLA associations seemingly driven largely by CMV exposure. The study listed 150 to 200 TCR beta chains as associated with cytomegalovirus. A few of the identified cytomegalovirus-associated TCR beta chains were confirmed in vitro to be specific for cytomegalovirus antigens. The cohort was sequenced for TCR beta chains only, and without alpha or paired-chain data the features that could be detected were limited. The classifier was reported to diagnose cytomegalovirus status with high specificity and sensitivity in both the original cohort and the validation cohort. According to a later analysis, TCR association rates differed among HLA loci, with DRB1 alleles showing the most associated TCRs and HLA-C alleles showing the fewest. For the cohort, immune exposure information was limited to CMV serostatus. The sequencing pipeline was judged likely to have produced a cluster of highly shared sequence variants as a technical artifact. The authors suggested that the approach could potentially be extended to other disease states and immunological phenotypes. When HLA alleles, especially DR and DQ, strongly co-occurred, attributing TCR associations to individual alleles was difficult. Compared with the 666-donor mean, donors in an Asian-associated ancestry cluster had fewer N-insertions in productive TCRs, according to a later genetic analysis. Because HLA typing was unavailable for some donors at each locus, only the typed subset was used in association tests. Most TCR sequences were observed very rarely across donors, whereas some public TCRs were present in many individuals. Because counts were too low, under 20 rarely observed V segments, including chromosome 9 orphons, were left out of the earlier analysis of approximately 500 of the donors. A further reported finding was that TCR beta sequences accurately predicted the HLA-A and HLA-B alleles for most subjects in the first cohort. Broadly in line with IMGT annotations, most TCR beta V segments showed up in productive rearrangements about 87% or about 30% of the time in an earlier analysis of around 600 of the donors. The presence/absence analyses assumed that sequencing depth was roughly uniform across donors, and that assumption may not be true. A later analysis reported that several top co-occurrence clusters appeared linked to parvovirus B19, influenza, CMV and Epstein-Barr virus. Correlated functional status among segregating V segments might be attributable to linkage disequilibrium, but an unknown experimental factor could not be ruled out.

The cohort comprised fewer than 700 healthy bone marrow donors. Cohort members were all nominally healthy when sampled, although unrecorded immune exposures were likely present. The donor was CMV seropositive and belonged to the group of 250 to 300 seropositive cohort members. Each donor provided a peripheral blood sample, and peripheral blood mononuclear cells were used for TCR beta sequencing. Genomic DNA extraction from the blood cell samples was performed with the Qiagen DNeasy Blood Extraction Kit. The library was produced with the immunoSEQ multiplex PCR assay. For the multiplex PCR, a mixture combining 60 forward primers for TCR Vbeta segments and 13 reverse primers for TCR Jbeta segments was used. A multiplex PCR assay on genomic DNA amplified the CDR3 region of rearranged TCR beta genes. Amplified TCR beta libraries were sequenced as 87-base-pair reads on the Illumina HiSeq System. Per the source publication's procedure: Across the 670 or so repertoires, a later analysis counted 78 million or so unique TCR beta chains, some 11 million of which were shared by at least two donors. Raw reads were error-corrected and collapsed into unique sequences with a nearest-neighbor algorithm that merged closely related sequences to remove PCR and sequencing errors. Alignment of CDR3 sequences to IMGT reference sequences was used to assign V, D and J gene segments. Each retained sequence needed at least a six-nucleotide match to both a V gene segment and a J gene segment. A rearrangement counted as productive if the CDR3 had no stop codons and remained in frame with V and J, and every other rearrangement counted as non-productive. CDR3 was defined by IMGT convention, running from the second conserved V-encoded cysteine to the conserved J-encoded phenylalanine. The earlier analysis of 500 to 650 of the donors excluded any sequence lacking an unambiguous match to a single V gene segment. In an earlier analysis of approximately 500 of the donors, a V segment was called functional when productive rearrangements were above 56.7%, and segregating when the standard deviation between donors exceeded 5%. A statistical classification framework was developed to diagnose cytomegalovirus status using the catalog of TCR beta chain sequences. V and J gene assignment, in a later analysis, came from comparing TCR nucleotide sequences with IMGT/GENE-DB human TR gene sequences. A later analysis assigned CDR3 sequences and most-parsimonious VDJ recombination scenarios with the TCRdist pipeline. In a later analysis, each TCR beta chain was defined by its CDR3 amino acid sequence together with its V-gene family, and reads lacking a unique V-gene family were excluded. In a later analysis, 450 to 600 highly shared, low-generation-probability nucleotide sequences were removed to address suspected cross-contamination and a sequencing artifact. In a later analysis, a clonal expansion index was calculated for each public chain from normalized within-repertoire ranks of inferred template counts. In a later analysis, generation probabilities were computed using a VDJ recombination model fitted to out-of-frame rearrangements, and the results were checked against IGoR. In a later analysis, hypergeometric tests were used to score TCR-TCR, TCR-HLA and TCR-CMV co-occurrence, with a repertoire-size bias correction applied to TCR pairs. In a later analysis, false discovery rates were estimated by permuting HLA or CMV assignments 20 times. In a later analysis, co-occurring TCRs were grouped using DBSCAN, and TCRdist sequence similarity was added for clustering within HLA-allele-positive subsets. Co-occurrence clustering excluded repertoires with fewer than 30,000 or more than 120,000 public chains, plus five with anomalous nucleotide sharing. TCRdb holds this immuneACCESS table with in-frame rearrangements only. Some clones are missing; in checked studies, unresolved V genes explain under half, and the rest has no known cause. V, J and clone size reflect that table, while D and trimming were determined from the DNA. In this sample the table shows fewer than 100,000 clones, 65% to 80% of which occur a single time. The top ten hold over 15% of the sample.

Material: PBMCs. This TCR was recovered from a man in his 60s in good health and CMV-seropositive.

The base sequence is TGTGCCAGCAGTTTAAAGGGGGGGACAAACTTCCGCAATGAGCAGTTCTTC. Translated, this gives CASSLKGGTNFRNEQFF. The rearrangement combines TRBV27 with TRBJ2-1; 7 matching bases give a weak D call of TRBD2. From the germline V gene (reference sequence), CDR1 is MNHEY and CDR2 is SMNVEV. Trimming at the junction amounts to 2 bases on V and 6 bases on J, and the germline ends lie 20 bases apart. The CDR3 spans 17 residues, from the cysteine through the phenylalanine. The only DNA kept is the CDR3, 51 bases in frame from the first base.